This T cell receptor (beta chain) originates from a study of control samples from healthy donors and cancer patients. V gave up 6 bases and J gave up 2 bases; unmatched junction bases: 0. CDR1 MNHEY and CDR2 SVGAGI come from the germline V gene. The CDR3 sequence is 13 residues long. Repertoires were generated with immunoSEQ multiplex PCR, while TCRdb's copy carries only in-frame clones and drops some. The sample comprises about 130,000 clones, over 85% of which are singletons, and around 6% rests with the top ten. The rearrangement links TRBV6-5 to TRBJ1-5; 8 nucleotides line up with TRBD1. The clonotype originates from a man aged 18 to 30 in good health. The specimen was blood. CDR3 coding DNA: TGTGCCAGCAGGACAGGGGGCAATCAGCCCCAGCATTTT. Translation gives CASRTGGNQPQHF.